The 26 T cell receptor beta chains below were found in one sample sequenced in a study of patients and donors after allogeneic stem cell transplantation. Using its own MiXCR run on the RT-PCR reads, TCRdb lists one record per CDR3 protein. The data hold approximately 410,000 distinct CDR3 sequences, with 16% observed a single time. The sequenced sample was blood, either unsorted or a sorted T cell fraction (not recorded which). Source of these receptors: a human donor who was either an allogeneic HSCT recipient or a stem cell or donor lymphocyte infusion donor (not recorded which). It is not recorded whose cells these are; they may come from a transplant donor.

The chain is built from TRBV6-1 and TRBJ1-1; D not certain. This CDR3 has 13 residues. The germline V gene encodes CDR1 MNHNS and CDR2 SASEGT. V lost 5 bases and J lost 4, with 11 bases in between. CDR3 sequence (DNA): TGTGCCAGCAGTCGTACAGTGCCCACTGAAGCTTTCTTT. This translates into CASSRTVPTEAFF.

This clonotype was seen only a few times. This chain connects TRBV3-1 to TRBJ2-5; 8 bases fit TRBD2. The CDR3 length is 15 residues. J gave up 5 bases and V 4 bases, and 9 bases lay outside the gene matches. Germline V gives CDR1 LGHDT, CDR2 YNNKEL (reference sequence). The CDR3 DNA is TGTGCCAGCAGCCTTCAAGCGGGAGTAGGGGAGACCCAGTACTTC. This codes for CASSLQAGVGETQYF.

The chain joins TRBV12-3 or TRBV12-4 to TRBJ2-1; tentative D call: TRBD2 (6 bases). The V end lost 6 bases, the J end lost 4 bases, and 16 bases lay between the germline ends. The CDR3 is 15 residues long. The CDR3 here is CASSQRRAPYNEQFF. CDR3 DNA sequence: TGTGCCAGCAGCCAACGGAGGGCCCCATACAATGAGCAGTTCTTC.

This rearrangement joins TRBV6-2 or TRBV6-3 to TRBJ1-1; D not certain. The CDR3 has 12 residues. V was cut by 9 bases and J by 4 bases, with 12 bases left in between. Germline CDR1 MNHEY, CDR2 SVGEGT. As DNA, the CDR3 is TGTGCCAGTTTTGACCGGGCCACTGAAGCTTTCTTT. This translates into CASFDRATEAFF.

The chain uses TRBV12-3 or TRBV12-4 and TRBJ1-2, with D tentatively TRBD1 (5 bases). There are 12 residues in the CDR3. V was cut by 3 bases and J by 10 bases, with 12 bases left in between. The CDR3 bases are TGTGCCAGCAGTTTTGGGCAGGGATCCTACACCTTC. Translation: CASSFGQGSYTF.

This clonotype occurred many times. The rearrangement uses TRBV12-3 or TRBV12-4 and TRBJ2-2; D assignment may be TRBD1 or TRBD2 (5 bases each). The V end lost 3 bases, the J end lost 5 bases, and 7 bases lay between the germline ends. The CDR3 is 13 residues long. CDR3 DNA: TGTGCCAGCAGTTTCGAGGGGACCGGGGAGCTGTTTTTT. As protein: CASSFEGTGELFF.

This clonotype turned up a few times. V usage is TRBV5-1 and J usage is TRBJ2-1, with 8 bases fitting TRBD1. The CDR3 totals 15 residues. With V trimmed by 4 bases and J by 2 bases, 5 bases remained unmatched. The V gene's germline CDR1 is SGHRS and CDR2 YFSETQ. The CDR3 sequence: CASSHGQGAYNEQFF. CDR3 sequence (DNA): TGCGCCAGCAGCCACGGACAGGGAGCCTACAATGAGCAGTTCTTC. Looking up the rest from reference TRBV5-1 and TRBJ2-1 gives the full variable domain: KAGVTQTPRYLIKTRGQQVTLSCSPISGHRSVSWYQQTPGQGLQFLFEYFSETQRNKGNFPGRFSGRQFSNSRSEMNVSTLELGDSALYLCASSHGQGAYNEQFFGPGTRLTVL.

This clonotype appeared a few times. J is TRBJ2-1 and V is TRBV7-8, with 9 bases lining up with TRBD2. Germline V CDR1 and CDR2: SGHVS, FQNEAQ. The CDR3 extends over 15 amino acids. Trimming took 2 bases from V and 5 from J; bases not matched to a gene: 4. CDR3 loop: CASSLLLAGHNEQFF. DNA for the CDR3: TGTGCCAGCAGCTTATTACTAGCGGGCCACAATGAGCAGTTCTTC.

The chain links TRBV20-1 to TRBJ2-7; 11 bases agree with TRBD2. The germline gives CDR1 DFQATT, CDR2 SNEGSKA (reference sequence). The length of the CDR3 is 14 residues. J lost 2 bases, V lost 5 bases, and 5 bases had no gene match. Here the CDR3 reads CSALTSGKTYEQYF. CDR3 nucleotide sequence: TGCAGTGCTCTGACTAGCGGGAAAACCTACGAGCAGTACTTC.

The chain carries TRBV20-1 and TRBJ2-7; 13 bases align to TRBD2. V gave up 1 base and J gave up 1 base; unmatched junction bases: 10. This CDR3 comprises 18 residues. In germline, CDR1 is DFQATT, CDR2 SNEGSKA (reference sequence). The CDR3 region has the DNA TGCAGTGCTAGAGTCAGGACTAGCGGGGGCCCTCTATCCTACGAGCAGTACTTC. This sequence encodes CSARVRTSGGPLSYEQYF.

V usage is TRBV10-3 and J usage is TRBJ1-6; possible D gene TRBD1, 5 bases. Per the germline V gene, CDR1 is ENHRY and CDR2 is SYGVKD. The CDR3 has 13 amino acids. Trimming pared 4 bases from V and 7 bases from J, leaving 8 bases between. CDR3 in DNA: TGTGCCATCAGTGGCGGGGGGAATTCACCCCTCCACTTT. It is translated as CAISGGGNSPLHF.

This clonotype was seen only a few times. The chain combines TRBV6-2 or TRBV6-3 with TRBJ2-7; 8 bases fit TRBD1. CDR1 and CDR2 from the germline V gene are MNHEY and SVGEGT. This CDR3 is built from 13 residues. J lost 4 bases, V lost 5 bases, and 4 bases had no gene match. CDR3 bases: TGTGCCAGCAGTAAGGACAGGGCTTACGAGCAGTACTTC. Amino acid sequence: CASSKDRAYEQYF.

J is TRBJ1-6 and V is TRBV7-9; D might be TRBD1 (6 bases). CDR1 is SEHNR, CDR2 FQNEAQ, per germline (reference sequence). The CDR3 runs 16 residues. The ends were cut back, 5 bases at V and 5 bases at J, with 16 bases in the middle. CDR3 nucleotides: TGTGCCAGCAGCCAAAGCGGGCCAGGGGATAATTCACCCCTCCACTTT. This translates into CASSQSGPGDNSPLHF.

The sample holds a few counts of this clonotype. The chain joins TRBV7-8 to TRBJ2-7; D is perhaps TRBD1 (6 bases). V gave up 2 bases and J gave up 2 bases, with 16 bases separating them. This CDR3 is 16 amino acids long. The germline CDR1 and CDR2 sequences are SGHVS and FQNEAQ. The CDR3 sequence: CASSLNENRVPYEQYF. The CDR3 DNA follows: TGTGCCAGCAGCTTAAATGAGAACAGGGTCCCCTACGAGCAGTACTTC.

The gene calls are TRBV30 and TRBJ1-2, with D unresolved. Trimming left V 1 base short and J 2 bases short, with 8 bases between. Per the germline V gene, CDR1 is GTSNPN and CDR2 is SVGIG (reference sequence). The CDR3 has 13 residues. DNA of the CDR3: TGTGCCTGGAGTGCCGGGAGAAACTATGGCTACACCTTC. Amino acids: CAWSAGRNYGYTF. Supplemented by reference TRBV30 and TRBJ1-2, the full variable domain reads SQTIHQWPATLVQPVGSPLSLECTVEGTSNPNLYWYRQAAGRGLQLLFYSVGIGQISSEVPQNLSASRPQDRQFILSSKKLLLSDSGFYLCAWSAGRNYGYTFGSGTRLTVV.

The V call is TRBV5-1, the J call TRBJ2-3; D unresolved. V was shortened by 0 bases and J by 5 bases, with 10 bases between the two germline ends. CDR1 and CDR2 from the germline V gene are SGHRS and YFSETQ. The CDR3 has 14 amino acids. Here the CDR3 DNA reads TGCGCCAGCAGCTTGGGCGAGGTCAGAGATACGCAGTATTTT. This codes for CASSLGEVRDTQYF.

This chain joins TRBV24-1 and TRBJ2-6; D is uncertain. Trimming stripped 9 bases from V and 0 bases from J, with 11 bases between. This CDR3 spans 15 amino acids. Germline lookup yields CDR1 KGHDR and CDR2 SFDVKD. The CDR3 region is CATPPTPSGANVLTF. The CDR3 DNA follows: TGTGCCACCCCTCCCACACCCTCTGGGGCCAACGTCCTGACTTTC.

The sample holds a few counts of this clonotype. The chain couples TRBV12-3 or TRBV12-4 to TRBJ2-7, with D perhaps TRBD1 or TRBD2 (5 bases each). V lost 3 bases and J 6 bases, leaving 12 bases between the germline ends. This CDR3 has 13 residues. CDR3 in DNA: TGTGCCAGCAGTTTGATGGGGGTCCGCGAGCAGTACTTC. Protein sequence: CASSLMGVREQYF.

The chain is built from TRBV18 and TRBJ2-5; tentative D call: TRBD2 (6 bases). CDR3 length: 14 amino acids. Trimming pared 5 bases from V and 1 base from J, leaving 11 bases between. From germline, CDR1 is KGHSH and CDR2 LQKENI. CDR3 in amino acids: CASSSAGTQETQYF. In DNA form, the CDR3 reads TGTGCCAGCTCATCGGCGGGGACCCAAGAGACCCAGTACTTC. Full variable domain (outside the CDR3, taken from reference TRBV18 and TRBJ2-5): NAGVMQNPRHLVRRRGQEARLRCSPMKGHSHVYWYRQLPEEGLKFMVYLQKENIIDESGMPKERFSAEFPKEGPSILRIQQVVRGDSAAYFCASSSAGTQETQYFGPGTRLLVL.

The chain is built from TRBV2 and TRBJ2-7, with 7 bases lining up with TRBD2. The CDR3 runs 15 residues. The V gene's germline CDR1 is SNHLY and CDR2 FYNNEI. V gave up 6 bases and J gave up 4 bases; unmatched junction bases: 12. CDR3 nucleotides: TGTGCCAGCAGCGGACTAGACGTCCTTCGGTACGAGCAGTACTTC. As protein: CASSGLDVLRYEQYF.

This clonotype was counted between two and nine times. The J gene is TRBJ2-3, the V gene TRBV4-1; D is uncertain. The CDR3 sequence is 15 residues long. Germline V gene lookup returns CDR1 MGHRA and CDR2 YSYEKL. V was clipped by 2 bases and J by 0 bases, with 9 bases between them. The CDR3: CASSQRLGSTDTQYF. CDR3 in DNA: TGCGCCAGCAGCCAAAGACTGGGTAGCACAGATACGCAGTATTTT.

This clonotype was seen more than once but under ten times. The V call is TRBV4-1, the J call TRBJ2-2; D is perhaps TRBD1 or TRBD2 (5 bases each). Germline V gene lookup returns CDR1 MGHRA and CDR2 YSYEKL. Trimming removed 1 base at V and 4 bases at J, with 10 bases between. The CDR3 is made up of 15 amino acids. The CDR3 is CASSQGRGVTGELFF. In nucleotides, the CDR3 is TGCGCCAGCAGCCAAGGACGAGGGGTCACCGGGGAGCTGTTTTTT.

The V and J genes are TRBV7-9 and TRBJ2-7; TRBD2 might be the D (5 bases). This CDR3 has 17 amino acids. V was shortened by 5 bases and J by 0 bases, with 20 bases between the two germline ends. From germline, CDR1 is SEHNR and CDR2 FQNEAQ (reference sequence). CDR3 sequence reads: CASSPVVGRAPSYEQYF. CDR3 nucleotide sequence: TGTGCCAGCAGCCCGGTGGTAGGGCGGGCGCCCTCCTACGAGCAGTACTTC.

The chain joins TRBV15 to TRBJ2-7; 11 bases map to TRBD1. The CDR3 consists of 16 residues. Germline V gene sequence: CDR1 LNHNV, CDR2 YYDKDF (reference sequence). V was clipped by 5 bases and J by 4 bases; unmatched bases: 10. CDR3 loop: CATSPQGQGAWYEQYF. CDR3 in DNA: TGTGCCACCAGCCCCCAAGGACAGGGGGCTTGGTACGAGCAGTACTTC.

This clonotype was seen at least ten times. The V call is TRBV4-1, the J call TRBJ2-7; D not resolved. The CDR3 is made up of 16 amino acids. The V end was cut by 0 bases, the J end by 5 bases, with 17 bases between. Germline CDR1 and CDR2: MGHRA and YSYEKL. CDR3 residues: CASSQDPRWGLHEQYF. CDR3 DNA sequence: TGCGCCAGCAGCCAAGATCCCCGTTGGGGTTTACACGAGCAGTACTTC.

This clonotype has ten or more counts. V usage is TRBV4-2 and J usage is TRBJ1-5; 10 bases agree with TRBD1. Germline assignment: CDR1 LGHNA and CDR2 YNFKEQ. This CDR3 region has 15 residues. V shed 4 bases and J 4 bases; nucleotides not matched to a gene: 4. This CDR3 reads CASSRGTGENQPQHF. The CDR3 DNA reads as TGTGCCAGCAGCCGCGGGACAGGGGAAAATCAGCCCCAGCATTTT.